The present T cell receptor (beta chain) was sequenced within a study of shared clonotypes between healthy human individuals. Broader study findings: What rarefaction showed was incomplete sorted-subset sequencing despite large depth.

It was at deep level that the assay was run. Original analysis: Filtering differed for immunoSEQ, which gave only junction sequences without quality scores. The table came from immunoSEQ multiplex PCR; TCRdb's copy has only in-frame clones and leaves some out. For V, J and clone size, that table is used; D and trimming come from the DNA. This table has around 620,000 clones, about 95% appearing once. Naive CD8 cells lacked CD45RO, underwent positive selection for CCR7 and left out terminally differentiated effector memory CD45RA+ cells. A remark on this clone: Its antigen is not known.

Germline loops: CDR1 SGDLS, CDR2 YYNGEE. The CDR3 extends over 14 amino acids. Trimming pared 0 bases from V and 5 bases from J, leaving 11 bases between. This sequence was found in a woman aged 30 to 39 in good health. The sequenced material came from naive CD8+ T cells sorted from blood. V gene TRBV9 combines with J gene TRBJ2-5; no firm D call. CDR3: CASSVEIGWETQYF. The DNA for the CDR3 is TGTGCCAGCAGCGTAGAGATAGGGTGGGAGACCCAGTACTTC. The full variable domain, completed using reference TRBV9 and TRBJ2-5, is DSGVTQTPKHLITATGQRVTLRCSPRSGDLSVYWYQQSLDQGLQFLIQYYNGEERAKGNILERFSAQQFPDLHSELNLSSLELGDSALYFCASSVEIGWETQYFGPGTRLLVL.